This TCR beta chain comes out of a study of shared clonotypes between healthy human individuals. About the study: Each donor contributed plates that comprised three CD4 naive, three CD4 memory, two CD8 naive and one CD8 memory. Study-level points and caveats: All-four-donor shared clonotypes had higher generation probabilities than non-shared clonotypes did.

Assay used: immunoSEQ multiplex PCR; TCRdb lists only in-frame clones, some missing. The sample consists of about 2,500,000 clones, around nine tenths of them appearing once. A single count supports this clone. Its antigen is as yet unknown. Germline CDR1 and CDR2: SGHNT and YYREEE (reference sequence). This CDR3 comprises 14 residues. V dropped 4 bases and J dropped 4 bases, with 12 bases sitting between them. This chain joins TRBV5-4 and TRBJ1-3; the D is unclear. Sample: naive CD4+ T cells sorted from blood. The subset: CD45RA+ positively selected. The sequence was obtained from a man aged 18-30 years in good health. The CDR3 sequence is CASSTPGSGNTIYF. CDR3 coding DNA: TGTGCCAGCAGCACACCGGGCTCCGGAAACACCATATATTTT. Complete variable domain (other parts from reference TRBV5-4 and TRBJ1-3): ETGVTQSPTHLIKTRGQQVTLRCSSQSGHNTVSWYQQALGQGPQFIFQYYREEENGRGNFPPRFSGLQFPNYSSELNVNALELDDSALYLCASSTPGSGNTIYFGEGSWLTVV.